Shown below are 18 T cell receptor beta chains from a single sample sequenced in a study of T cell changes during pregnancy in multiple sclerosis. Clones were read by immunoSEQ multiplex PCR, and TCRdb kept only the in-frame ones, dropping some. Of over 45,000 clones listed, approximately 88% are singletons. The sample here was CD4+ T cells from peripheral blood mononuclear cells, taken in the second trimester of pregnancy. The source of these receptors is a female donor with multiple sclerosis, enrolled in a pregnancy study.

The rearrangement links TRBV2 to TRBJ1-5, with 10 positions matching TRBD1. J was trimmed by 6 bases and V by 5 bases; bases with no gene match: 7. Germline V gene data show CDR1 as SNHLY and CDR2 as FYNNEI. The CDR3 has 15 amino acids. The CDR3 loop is CASSRGQGGIQPQHF. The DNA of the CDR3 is TGTGCCAGCAGTCGTGGACAGGGGGGTATTCAGCCCCAGCATTTT. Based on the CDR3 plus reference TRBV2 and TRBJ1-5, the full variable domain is EPEVTQTPSHQVTQMGQEVILRCVPISNHLYFYWYRQILGQKVEFLVSFYNNEISEKSEIFDDQFSVERPDGSNFTLKIRSTKLEDSAMYFCASSRGQGGIQPQHFGDGTRLSIL.

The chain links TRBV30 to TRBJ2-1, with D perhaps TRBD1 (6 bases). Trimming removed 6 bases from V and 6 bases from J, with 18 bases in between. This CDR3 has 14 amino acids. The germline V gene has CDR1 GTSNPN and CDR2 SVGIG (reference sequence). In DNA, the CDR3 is TGTGCCTGCCAGACGGGCGAAGGGGGCAATGAGCAGTTCTTC. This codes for CACQTGEGGNEQFF.

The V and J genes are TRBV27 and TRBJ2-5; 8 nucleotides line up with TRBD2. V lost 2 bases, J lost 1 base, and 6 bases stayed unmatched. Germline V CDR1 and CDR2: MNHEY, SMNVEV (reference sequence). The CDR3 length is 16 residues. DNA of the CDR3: TGTGCCAGCAGTTTAAGACGTCGGGAGGGCCAAGAGACCCAGTACTTC. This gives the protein CASSLRRREGQETQYF.

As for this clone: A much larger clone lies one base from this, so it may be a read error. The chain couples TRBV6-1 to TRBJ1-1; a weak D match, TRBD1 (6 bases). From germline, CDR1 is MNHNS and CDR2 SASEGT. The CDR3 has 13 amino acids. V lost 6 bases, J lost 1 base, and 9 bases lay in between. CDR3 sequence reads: CASRLQGNTEAFF. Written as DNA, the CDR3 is TGTGCCAGCAGGTTACAGGGGAACACTGAAGCTTTCTTT.

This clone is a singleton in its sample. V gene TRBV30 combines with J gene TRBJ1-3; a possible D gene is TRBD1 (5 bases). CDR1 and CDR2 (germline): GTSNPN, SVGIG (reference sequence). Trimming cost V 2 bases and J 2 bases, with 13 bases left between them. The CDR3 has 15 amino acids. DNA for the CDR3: TGTGCCTGGAGTTGGTCGGCAGGGACTGGAAACACCATATATTTT. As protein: CAWSWSAGTGNTIYF.

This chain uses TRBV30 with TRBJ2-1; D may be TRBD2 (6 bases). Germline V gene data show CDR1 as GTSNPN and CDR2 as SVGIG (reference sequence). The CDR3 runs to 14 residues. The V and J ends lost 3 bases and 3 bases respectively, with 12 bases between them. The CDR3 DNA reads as TGTGCCTGGAGGTTAGCGGCTTTCTACAATGAGCAGTTCTTC. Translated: CAWRLAAFYNEQFF.

CDR3 in amino acids: CASTGPTGKQYF. CDR3 DNA sequence: TGCGCCAGCACGGGCCCCACAGGGAAGCAGTATTTT. This chain connects TRBV10-2 to TRBJ2-3; D is possibly TRBD1 (6 bases). Germline CDR1 is WSHSY and CDR2 is SAAADI. This CDR3 is built from 12 residues. V was clipped by 7 bases and J by 11 bases, with 16 bases between them.

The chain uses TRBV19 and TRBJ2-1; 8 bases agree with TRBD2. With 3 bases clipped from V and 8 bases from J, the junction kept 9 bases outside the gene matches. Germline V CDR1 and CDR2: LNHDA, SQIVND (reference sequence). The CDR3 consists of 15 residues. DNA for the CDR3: TGTGCCAGTAGTATGAGTAGCGGGGTTATCGATGAGCAGTTCTTC. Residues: CASSMSSGVIDEQFF.

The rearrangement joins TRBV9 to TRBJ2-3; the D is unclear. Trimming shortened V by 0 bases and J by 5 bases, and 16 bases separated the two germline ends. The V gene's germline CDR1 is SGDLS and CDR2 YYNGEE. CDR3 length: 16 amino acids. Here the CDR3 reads CASSVASARYGDTQYF. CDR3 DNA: TGTGCCAGCAGCGTAGCCTCGGCGAGGTATGGAGATACGCAGTATTTT.

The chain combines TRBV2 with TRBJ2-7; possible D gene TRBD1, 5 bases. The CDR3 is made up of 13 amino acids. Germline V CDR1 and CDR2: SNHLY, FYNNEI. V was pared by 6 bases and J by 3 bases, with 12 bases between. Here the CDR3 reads CASRETEIYEQYF. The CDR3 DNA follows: TGTGCCAGCAGAGAGACAGAGATCTACGAGCAGTACTTC.

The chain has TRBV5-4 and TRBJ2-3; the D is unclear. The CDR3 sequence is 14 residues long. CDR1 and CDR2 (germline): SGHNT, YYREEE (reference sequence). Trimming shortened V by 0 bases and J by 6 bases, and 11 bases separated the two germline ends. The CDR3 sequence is CASSLEFRTDTQYF. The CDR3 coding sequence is TGTGCCAGCAGCTTGGAATTTAGAACGGATACGCAGTATTTT.

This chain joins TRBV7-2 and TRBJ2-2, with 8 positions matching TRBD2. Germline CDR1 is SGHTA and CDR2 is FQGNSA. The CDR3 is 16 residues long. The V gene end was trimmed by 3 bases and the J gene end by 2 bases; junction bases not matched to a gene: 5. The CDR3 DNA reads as TGTGCCAGCAGCTTCACTCTAGCGGGTAACACCGGGGAGCTGTTTTTT. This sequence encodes CASSFTLAGNTGELFF. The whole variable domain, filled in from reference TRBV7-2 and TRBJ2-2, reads GAGVSQSPSNKVTEKGKDVELRCDPISGHTALYWYRQSLGQGLEFLIYFQGNSAPDKSGLPSDRFSAERTGGSVSTLTIQRTQQEDSAVYLCASSFTLAGNTGELFFGEGSRLTVL.

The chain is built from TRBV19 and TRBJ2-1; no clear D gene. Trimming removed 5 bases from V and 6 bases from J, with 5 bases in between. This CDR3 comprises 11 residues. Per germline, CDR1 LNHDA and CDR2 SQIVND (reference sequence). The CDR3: CASSSGNEQFF. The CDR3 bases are TGTGCCAGTAGTTCCGGCAATGAGCAGTTCTTC.

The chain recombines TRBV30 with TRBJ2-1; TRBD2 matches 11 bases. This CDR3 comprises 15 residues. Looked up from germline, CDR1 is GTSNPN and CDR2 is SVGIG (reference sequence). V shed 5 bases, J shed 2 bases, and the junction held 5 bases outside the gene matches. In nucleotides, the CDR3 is TGTGCCTGGGATTTACTAGCGGGAGCCTACAATGAGCAGTTCTTC. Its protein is CAWDLLAGAYNEQFF.

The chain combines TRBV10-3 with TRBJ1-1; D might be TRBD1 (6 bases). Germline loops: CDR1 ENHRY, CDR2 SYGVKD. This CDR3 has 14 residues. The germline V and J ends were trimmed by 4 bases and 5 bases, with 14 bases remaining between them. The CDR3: CAISVGPGETEAFF. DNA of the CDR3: TGTGCCATCAGTGTTGGGCCAGGGGAAACTGAAGCTTTCTTT.

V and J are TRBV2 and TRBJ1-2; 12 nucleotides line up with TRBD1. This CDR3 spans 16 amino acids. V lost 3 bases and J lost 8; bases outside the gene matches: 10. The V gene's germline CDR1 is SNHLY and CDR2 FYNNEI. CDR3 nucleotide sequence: TGTGCCAGCAGTGAGGGTAGGGACAGGGGGCGCGGAGGCTACACCTTC. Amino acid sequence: CASSEGRDRGRGGYTF. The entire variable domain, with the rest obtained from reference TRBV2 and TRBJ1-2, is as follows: EPEVTQTPSHQVTQMGQEVILRCVPISNHLYFYWYRQILGQKVEFLVSFYNNEISEKSEIFDDQFSVERPDGSNFTLKIRSTKLEDSAMYFCASSEGRDRGRGGYTFGSGTRLTVV.

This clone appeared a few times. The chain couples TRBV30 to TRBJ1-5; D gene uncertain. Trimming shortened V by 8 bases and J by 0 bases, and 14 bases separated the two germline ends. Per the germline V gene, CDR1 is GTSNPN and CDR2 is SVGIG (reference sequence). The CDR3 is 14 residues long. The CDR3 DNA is TGTGCCGGTGGTCACGGTAATAGCAATCAGCCCCAGCATTTT. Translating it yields CAGGHGNSNQPQHF.

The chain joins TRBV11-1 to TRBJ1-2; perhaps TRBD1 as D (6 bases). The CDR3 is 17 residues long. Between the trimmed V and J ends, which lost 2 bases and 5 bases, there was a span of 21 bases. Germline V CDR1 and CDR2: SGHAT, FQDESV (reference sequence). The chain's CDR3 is CASSLLGVGGRGYGYTF. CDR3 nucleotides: TGTGCCAGCAGCTTACTGGGAGTAGGGGGACGTGGATATGGCTACACCTTC.